The clone carrying this T cell receptor beta chain was detected many times. This CDR3 contains 15 residues. Trimming left V 6 bases short and J 0 bases short, with 12 bases between. Germline-derived CDR1 and CDR2 are MGHRA and YSYEKL. 5'RACE with 10-nucleotide random UMIs generated the cDNA. TCRdb recomputed calls from the 5' RACE reads with MiXCR, one row per CDR3 protein. The sample lists about 36,000 distinct CDR3 sequences; about a tenth were seen once. This sample is part of a study of neurological immune-mediated disorders. Input material: PBMCs. The TCR originated in a woman in her thirties with HTLV-1-associated myelopathy (HAM/TSP). The J gene is TRBJ2-1, the V gene TRBV4-1; D not certain. The CDR3 sequence: CASSPYANSYNEQFF. The DNA for the CDR3 is TGCGCCAGCAGTCCATACGCCAACTCCTACAATGAGCAGTTCTTC.